These T cell receptor beta chains were read from a single sample in a study of T cell responses to AZD1222 COVID-19 vaccine. TCRdb's copy holds only in-frame clones and misses some; the assay was immunoSEQ multiplex PCR. The data hold 120,000 to 150,000 clones, with about 91% observed a single time. The material sequenced was peripheral blood, taken on day 0 of AZD1222 vaccination. These TCRs come from an adult in good health. Each CDR3 is given with its conserved first and last residue. The D gene is left open where the match is weak. Clone size, where shown, is once, few, many, or a class for clones that have expanded.

TGTGCCAGCAGGTTTAGTGGGACAGGCGAAAAACTGTTTTTT,CASRFSGTGEKLFF,-,TRBD1,TRBV11-2,TRBJ1-4
TGTGCCAGCAGACTAAATTACGAGCAGTACTTC,CASRLNYEQYF,-,-,TRBV12-3/TRBV12-4,TRBJ2-7
TGCGCCAGCAGCTCCTCGTGGGAGCAGTACTTC,CASSSSWEQYF,-,-,TRBV5-1,TRBJ2-7
TGTGCCAGCAGCTCCGGACAGGGTTCGCGCGGCTACACCTTC,CASSSGQGSRGYTF,-,TRBD1,TRBV6-5,TRBJ1-2
TGTGCCAGCAGCCAAGGACCGGGACAGCAGAACGGGGAGCTGTTTTTT,CASSQGPGQQNGELFF,-,TRBD1,TRBV3-1/TRBV3-2,TRBJ2-2
TGCGCCAGCAGCCACCTCTCGGGACAGGGAGCTGCGGAGCAGTACTTC,CASSHLSGQGAAEQYF,once,TRBD1,TRBV4-1,TRBJ2-7
TGTGCCAGCAGCCTCGGGCGGAGCAGGGGTGAGACCCAGTACTTC,CASSLGRSRGETQYF,-,-,TRBV7-9,TRBJ2-5
TGTGCCAGCAGTTACGGGGCCAGCACTGAAGCTTTCTTT,CASSYGASTEAFF,-,-,TRBV6-5,TRBJ1-1
TGTGCCAGCAGCGCCGGGACAGGGGGCGACGAGCAGTACTTC,CASSAGTGGDEQYF,-,TRBD1,TRBV6-5,TRBJ2-7
TGTGCCAGCAGCGACCGCGACAGCGTTTTTTCACCCCTCCACTTT,CASSDRDSVFSPLHF,-,-,TRBV9,TRBJ1-6
TGTGCCAGCAGCCAATACGTAAGCGGGGGGGACAATGAGCAGTTCTTC,CASSQYVSGGDNEQFF,-,TRBD2,TRBV3-1/TRBV3-2,TRBJ2-1